A single sample gave rise to the 27 T cell receptor beta chains below, sequenced in a study of HIV-infected children after antiretroviral therapy interruption. Treatment reported: PENTA 11 planned treatment interruption arm or continuous ART arm. Unique molecular identifiers were included in an RNA-based 3' RACE TCR library. TCRdb re-called the 3' RACE reads with MiXCR, one entry per CDR3 protein. The repertoire holds about 40,000 distinct CDR3 sequences, under 8% seen once, with just under 1% in the top ten. Sequenced here: CD45RA+ CD4+ T cells from PBMCs, pooled from several time points, sampled from a donor given antiretroviral therapy, either interrupted or continuous. The subset: naive CD4+ CD45RA+ CD45RO- T cells. All receptors derive from a pool of human donors with HIV.

There are a few counts of this clonotype. The rearrangement uses TRBV19 and TRBJ1-2; D remains unclear. The CDR3 is 15 amino acids. The V and J ends lost 1 base and 3 bases respectively, with 12 bases between them. The germline CDR1 and CDR2 sequences are LNHDA and SQIVND (reference sequence). The CDR3 region is CASSIVRGGDYGYTF. DNA for the CDR3: TGTGCCAGTAGTATAGTTCGGGGTGGCGACTATGGCTACACCTTC.

This clonotype was observed many times. The chain uses TRBV4-3 and TRBJ2-3, with TRBD2 matching 12 bases. This CDR3 contains 15 residues. V shed 1 base, J shed 4 bases, and the junction held 0 bases outside the gene matches. Germline CDR1 and CDR2: LGHNA and YSLEER. The CDR3 loop is CASSQGLAGADTQYF. CDR3 nucleotides: TGCGCCAGCAGCCAAGGACTAGCGGGGGCAGATACGCAGTATTTT.

The rearrangement uses TRBV19 and TRBJ2-1; 11 bases agree with TRBD2. Germline CDR1 is LNHDA and CDR2 is SQIVND (reference sequence). The V and J ends lost 4 bases and 3 bases, in that order; junction bases with no gene match: 8. This CDR3 comprises 17 residues. The CDR3 bases are TGTGCCAGTAGTACTCAAAAGGGACTAGCGGACTACAATGAGCAGTTCTTC. Encoded protein: CASSTQKGLADYNEQFF.

The chain carries TRBV27 and TRBJ1-5, with D unclear. Germline V gives CDR1 MNHEY, CDR2 SMNVEV (reference sequence). The CDR3 loop spans 15 amino acids. V was pared by 6 bases and J by 0 bases, with 12 bases between. CDR3 protein: CASRADGVSNQPQHF. CDR3 sequence (DNA): TGTGCCAGCAGGGCGGACGGCGTTAGCAATCAGCCCCAGCATTTT.

This clonotype was detected ten times or more. One end of the junction does not line up with germline, which may come from a read error. The gene calls are TRBV12-3 or TRBV12-4 and TRBJ2-3; D is unresolved. The CDR3 has 15 amino acids. CDR3 sequence reads: CASSLDAFSAETLYF. For the CDR3, the DNA is TGTGCAAGCAGCTTAGATGCTTTTAGTGCAGAAACGCTGTATTTT.

At least ten counts were recorded for this clonotype. J is TRBJ1-1 and V is TRBV6-1, with D tentatively TRBD1 (6 bases). This CDR3 region has 13 residues. The V gene's germline CDR1 is MNHNS and CDR2 SASEGT. Trimming left V 6 bases short and J 1 base short, with 9 bases between. The CDR3 protein is CASRDSGNTEAFF. For the CDR3, the DNA is TGTGCCAGCAGGGACAGCGGGAACACTGAAGCTTTCTTT.

This clonotype was observed at least ten times. This rearrangement joins TRBV28 to TRBJ1-6, with D possibly matching TRBD1 (5 bases). The V and J ends lost 4 bases and 7 bases respectively, with 14 bases between them. The CDR3 covers 15 residues. From germline, CDR1 is MDHEN and CDR2 SYDVKM. CDR3 nucleotide sequence: TGTGCCAGCAGTTCTTGGGGGTTGCGAAATTCACCCCTCCACTTT. This encodes CASSSWGLRNSPLHF.

This clonotype showed up many times. The chain uses TRBV28 and TRBJ2-7, with 8 bases aligning to TRBD2. Losses at the gene ends were 6 bases for V and 4 bases for J; bases not matched to a gene: 8. Germline lookup yields CDR1 MDHEN and CDR2 SYDVKM. The CDR3 has 14 amino acids. The CDR3 DNA is TGTGCCAGCAGCTCAGGCGGGGGGCCGTACGAGCAGTACTTC. Translated: CASSSGGGPYEQYF.

The V call is TRBV5-1, the J call TRBJ2-7; 11 nucleotides align to TRBD1. This CDR3 region has 15 residues. The germline V gene has CDR1 SGHRS and CDR2 YFSETQ. Trimming at V came to 2 bases and at J to 2 bases, leaving 3 bases not matched to a gene. Here the CDR3 DNA reads TGCGCCAGCAGCTTAGGGACAGGGGGGACCTACGAGCAGTACTTC. It yields the protein CASSLGTGGTYEQYF.

This clonotype was counted many times. The CDR3 loop is CASSLAYSGANVLTF. Here the CDR3 DNA reads TGCGCCAGCAGCTTGGCCTACTCTGGGGCCAACGTCCTGACTTTC. This chain joins TRBV5-1 and TRBJ2-6; D gene uncertain. The CDR3 covers 15 residues. Germline-derived CDR1 and CDR2 are SGHRS and YFSETQ. Trimming removed 0 bases at V and 0 bases at J, with 4 bases between.

This clonotype was seen only a few times. V gene TRBV10-2 combines with J gene TRBJ2-3, with 7 bases lining up with TRBD2. The V gene end was trimmed by 3 bases and the J gene end by 6 bases; junction bases not matched to a gene: 6. The CDR3 runs 14 residues. Germline CDR1 is WSHSY and CDR2 is SAAADI. The CDR3 sequence is CASSDGGSTDTQYF. Written as DNA, the CDR3 is TGCGCCAGCAGTGACGGGGGGTCCACGGATACGCAGTATTTT.

This clonotype came up many times. The chain uses TRBV28 and TRBJ2-5; TRBD2 agrees at 12 bases. This CDR3 contains 21 residues. J was trimmed by 1 base and V by 4 bases; bases with no gene match: 19. Germline-derived CDR1 and CDR2 are MDHEN and SYDVKM. The DNA of the CDR3 is TGTGCCAGCAGTTACCCCCTCACAGGCATGCTAGCGGGGGGGCTCCAAGAGACCCAGTACTTC. Protein: CASSYPLTGMLAGGLQETQYF. The full variable domain, with the rest looked up from reference TRBV28 and TRBJ2-5, is DVKVTQSSRYLVKRTGEKVFLECVQDMDHENMFWYRQDPGLGLRLIYFSYDVKMKEKGDIPEGYSVSREKKERFSLILESASTNQTSMYLCASSYPLTGMLAGGLQETQYFGPGTRLLVL.

This clonotype was recorded many times. This rearrangement joins TRBV6-2 or TRBV6-3 to TRBJ2-4; D possibly corresponds to TRBD2 (6 bases). The CDR3 sequence is 19 residues long. V gave up 2 bases and J gave up 1 base, with 21 bases separating them. Germline CDR1 reads MNHEY; CDR2 reads SVGEGT. CDR3 nucleotide sequence: TGTGCCAGCAGTTACGTGGAGGGAGGTGTGTCCGGGGCCAAAAACATTCAGTACTTC. Its protein is CASSYVEGGVSGAKNIQYF.

This clonotype was recorded at least ten times. The chain combines TRBV7-2 with TRBJ1-5, with 7 bases lining up with TRBD1. Germline CDR1 SGHTA, CDR2 FQGNSA. J gave up 8 bases and V 2 bases, and 9 bases lay outside the gene matches. This CDR3 region has 15 residues. The CDR3 nucleotides read TGTGCCAGCAGCTTACGGGCCAGGGGGACGGAGCCCCAGCATTTT. Translating it yields CASSLRARGTEPQHF.

This clonotype was counted ten times or more. The chain couples TRBV30 to TRBJ2-5; D might be TRBD1 (6 bases). CDR3 size: 13 residues. Per germline, CDR1 GTSNPN and CDR2 SVGIG (reference sequence). Trimming took 2 bases from V and 1 from J, leaving 8 bases between them. The CDR3, as DNA: TGTGCCTGGAGTCGGACAGCCCAAGAGACCCAGTACTTC. Protein: CAWSRTAQETQYF.

Many counts were recorded for this clonotype. The chain uses TRBV28 and TRBJ2-1; no reliable D call. Germline CDR1 MDHEN, CDR2 SYDVKM. The V and J ends lost 7 bases and 5 bases respectively, with 21 bases between them. The CDR3 spans 16 residues. The CDR3 DNA reads as TGTGCCAGCACTAAGCCTACGGTCATTCGGGACAATGAGCAGTTCTTC. Protein: CASTKPTVIRDNEQFF.

This clonotype has more than one count but fewer than ten. The CDR3 reads CASRRLAGGFSNEQFF. The CDR3 DNA is TGTGCCAGCAGGCGGCTAGCGGGGGGGTTTTCCAATGAGCAGTTCTTC. The J gene is TRBJ2-1, the V gene TRBV27, with 12 bases fitting TRBD2. CDR3 size: 16 residues. V was pared by 6 bases and J by 6 bases, with 9 bases of the junction left unmatched. Per germline, CDR1 MNHEY and CDR2 SMNVEV (reference sequence).

This clonotype was counted ten times or more. One end of the junction does not line up with germline, which may come from a read error. V gene TRBV4-2 combines with J gene TRBJ1-6; possible D gene TRBD1, 5 bases. CDR3 length: 15 amino acids. Looked up from germline, CDR1 is LGHNA and CDR2 is YNFKEQ. The CDR3 sequence: CASSQGEGRNSPLYF. The CDR3 bases are TGTGCCAGCAGCCAAGGGGAGGGGAGGAATTCGCCCCTCTACTTT.

This clonotype rates as medium-sized. The CDR3 DNA reads as TGTGCCAGCAGCTCCCCGGGACAGGGCTATGAACAGTACTTC. As protein: CASSSPGQGYEQYF. The gene calls are TRBV12-3 or TRBV12-4 and TRBJ2-7, with 9 bases lining up with TRBD1. V lost 6 bases and J lost 10; bases outside the gene matches: 13. CDR3 length: 14 amino acids.

Many counts were recorded for this clonotype. V usage is TRBV7-8 and J usage is TRBJ1-3; D may be TRBD1 (5 bases). Germline lookup yields CDR1 SGHVS and CDR2 FQNEAQ. The CDR3 totals 17 residues. V was cut by 3 bases and J by 0 bases, with 15 bases left in between. The CDR3 loop reads CASSLRGGFYSGNTIYF. For the CDR3, the DNA is TGTGCCAGCAGCTTGCGCGGGGGGTTCTACTCTGGAAACACCATATATTTT.

The chain recombines TRBV3-1 with TRBJ1-2, with 7 bases fitting TRBD1. Losses at the gene ends were 2 bases for V and 8 bases for J; bases not matched to a gene: 5. The CDR3 runs to 13 residues. The germline CDR1 and CDR2 sequences are LGHDT and YNNKEL (reference sequence). The CDR3 sequence: CASSQSRGWGYTF. For the CDR3, the DNA is TGTGCCAGCAGCCAAAGCAGGGGGTGGGGCTACACCTTC.

The CDR3 sequence: CAISEGLAGITDTQYF. The CDR3 DNA reads TGTGCCATCAGTGAGGGACTAGCGGGGATCACAGATACGCAGTATTTT. The V gene is TRBV10-3, the J gene TRBJ2-3, with 12 bases aligning to TRBD2. Germline CDR1 and CDR2: ENHRY and SYGVKD. CDR3 length: 16 residues. The V and J ends lost 2 bases and 2 bases, in that order; junction bases with no gene match: 2.

This clonotype showed up many times. J is TRBJ2-5 and V is TRBV7-2; 9 bases are a match to TRBD1. J was trimmed by 6 bases and V by 4 bases; bases with no gene match: 12. CDR1 is SGHTA and CDR2 is FQGNSA in the germline V gene. This CDR3 region has 16 residues. CDR3 DNA: TGTGCCAGCAGCTCGGGGACCGGGACAGGGTTTAAGACCCAGTACTTC. Protein sequence: CASSSGTGTGFKTQYF.

In its sample, this clonotype was seen many times. The chain links TRBV7-9 to TRBJ2-2; the D call may be TRBD1 or TRBD2 (5 bases each). The V end was cut by 5 bases, the J end by 0 bases, with 13 bases between. The CDR3 loop spans 16 amino acids. Germline V gives CDR1 SEHNR, CDR2 FQNEAQ (reference sequence). This chain's CDR3 is CASSPTGTTNTGELFF. CDR3 nucleotide sequence: TGTGCCAGCAGCCCCACCGGGACCACGAACACCGGGGAGCTGTTTTTT.

This clonotype came up many times. The genes are TRBV4-1 and TRBJ1-4; D ambiguous. In germline, CDR1 is MGHRA, CDR2 YSYEKL. The CDR3 loop spans 15 amino acids. V shed 1 base and J shed 3 bases, with 9 bases lying between them. In nucleotides, the CDR3 is TGCGCCAGCAGCCAAGCTCAGGTGTCTAATGAAAAACTGTTTTTT. This encodes CASSQAQVSNEKLFF.

The CDR3 region is CASSARFQETQYF. The DNA for the CDR3 is TGTGCCAGCAGTGCCAGGTTCCAAGAGACCCAGTACTTC. The chain uses TRBV7-8 and TRBJ2-5, with no clear D. The CDR3 has 13 amino acids. The V end lost 6 bases, the J end lost 1 base, and 9 bases lay between the germline ends. CDR1 and CDR2 from the germline V gene are SGHVS and FQNEAQ. Complete variable domain (other parts from reference TRBV7-8 and TRBJ2-5): GAGVSQSPRYKVAKRGQDVALRCDPISGHVSLFWYQQALGQGPEFLTYFQNEAQLDKSGLPSDRFFAERPEGSVSTLKIQRTQQEDSAVYLCASSARFQETQYFGPGTRLLVL.

In this sample, this clonotype turned up many times. CDR3 DNA sequence: TGTGCCAGCAGCTCCCGCCTTCAGGGGTTTGGCACTGAAGCTTTCTTT. This translates into CASSSRLQGFGTEAFF. The chain combines TRBV9 with TRBJ1-1; TRBD1 might be the D (6 bases). CDR3 size: 16 residues. Trimming pared 4 bases from V and 4 bases from J, leaving 20 bases between. The germline V gene has CDR1 SGDLS and CDR2 YYNGEE.